One and the same sample provided the 24 T cell receptor beta chains below, sequenced in a study of PD-1 blockade in classical Hodgkin lymphoma. Profiling relied on immunoSEQ multiplex PCR, and the TCRdb table lists in-frame clones only, not all of them. This sample has just over 25,000 clones, with roughly 65% found just once. Every patient experienced relapse after autologous stem cell transplantation, and brentuximab vedotin exposure varied. The sequencing here drew on peripheral blood mononuclear cells (PBMCs), taken before the second cycle of nivolumab. The receptors shown here come from a human donor with classical Hodgkin lymphoma.

The sample holds a few counts of this clone. Other DNA variants within this sample encode the same CDR3. The chain has TRBV5-4 and TRBJ1-4, with 7 bases identical to TRBD1. The CDR3 contains 14 residues. Germline CDR1 and CDR2: SGHNT and YYREEE (reference sequence). The V segment lost 0 bases and the J segment 8 bases; nucleotides outside the gene matches: 4. CDR3 sequence reads: CASSLGQGDEKLFF. Written as DNA, the CDR3 is TGTGCCAGCAGCTTGGGACAGGGCGACGAAAAACTGTTTTTT.

V gene TRBV28 combines with J gene TRBJ2-7; D is possibly TRBD2 (6 bases). The germline gives CDR1 MDHEN, CDR2 SYDVKM. The CDR3 loop spans 14 amino acids. Trimming shortened V by 6 bases and J by 4 bases, and 16 bases separated the two germline ends. In nucleotides, the CDR3 is TGTGCCAGCAGACGGGAGAAGGGTACTTACGAGCAGTACTTC. This codes for CASRREKGTYEQYF.

The genes are TRBV30 and TRBJ2-1; no reliable D call. This CDR3 comprises 13 residues. The germline V gene has CDR1 GTSNPN and CDR2 SVGIG (reference sequence). The V end was cut by 3 bases, the J end by 4 bases, with 10 bases between. The CDR3 bases are TGTGCCTGGAGCCCCGGGCTTTACAATGAGCAGTTCTTC. Protein product: CAWSPGLYNEQFF.

V and J are TRBV7-2 and TRBJ2-5; 11 bases are shared with TRBD2. The CDR3 is made up of 14 amino acids. With 5 bases clipped from V and 8 bases from J, the junction kept 7 bases outside the gene matches. CDR1 and CDR2 (germline): SGHTA, FQGNSA. CDR3 coding DNA: TGTGCCAGCAGCAGAATGACTAGCGGGGAAACCCAGTACTTC. It specifies CASSRMTSGETQYF.

This clone showed up just a few times. Other DNA sequences in the same sample also yield this CDR3. V usage is TRBV18 and J usage is TRBJ2-3; tentative D call: TRBD1 (6 bases). The CDR3 spans 16 residues. Germline-derived CDR1 and CDR2 are KGHSH and LQKENI. V lost 4 bases and J lost 2, with 16 bases in between. In DNA form, the CDR3 reads TGTGCCAGCTCACTCACTACAGGGCGTACCACAGATACGCAGTATTTT. It codes for CASSLTTGRTTDTQYF.

In nucleotides, the CDR3 is TGTGCTAGTGGTTTACAGGGAGGCTACGAGCAGTACTTC. Translation gives CASGLQGGYEQYF. The chain carries TRBV12-5 and TRBJ2-7; either TRBD1 or TRBD2 may supply D (6 bases each). Trimming took 3 bases from V and 3 from J, leaving 9 bases between them. The CDR3 sequence is 13 residues long. Germline lookup yields CDR1 LGHNT and CDR2 FRNRAP.

V gene TRBV6-5 combines with J gene TRBJ2-1, with 14 bases aligning to TRBD2. CDR1 and CDR2 from the germline V gene are MNHEY and SVGAGI. The CDR3 is 15 amino acids. J lost 9 bases, V lost 5 bases, and 6 bases had no gene match. Here the CDR3 reads CASSTGTSGSTEQFF. Here the CDR3 DNA reads TGTGCCAGCAGTACCGGGACTAGCGGGAGTACTGAGCAGTTCTTC.

The chain's CDR3 is CASSSRASTQYF. The CDR3 DNA follows: TGTGCCAGCAGTTCCCGAGCGTCTACGCAGTATTTT. J is TRBJ2-3 and V is TRBV6-5, with D uncertain. Germline-derived CDR1 and CDR2 are MNHEY and SVGAGI. This CDR3 comprises 12 residues. Deletions cut 4 bases from V and 8 bases from J, with 10 bases between.

This sequence joins TRBV5-6 and TRBJ2-2; TRBD2 matches at 14 bases. The CDR3 runs to 16 residues. The ends lost 4 bases at V and 5 bases at J; junction bases unmatched: 4. CDR1 and CDR2 (germline): SGHDT, YYEEEE. The DNA of the CDR3 is TGTGCCAGCAGCCCGGGACTAGCGGGGGCTACCGGGGAGCTGTTTTTT. It encodes CASSPGLAGATGELFF. Full variable domain (remainder filled in from reference TRBV5-6 and TRBJ2-2): DAGVTQSPTHLIKTRGQQVTLRCSPKSGHDTVSWYQQALGQGPQFIFQYYEEEERQRGNFPDRFSGHQFPNYSSELNVNALLLGDSALYLCASSPGLAGATGELFFGEGSRLTVL.

This sequence joins TRBV6-4 and TRBJ2-7; D may be TRBD2 (7 bases). The CDR3 contains 16 residues. Germline loops: CDR1 MRHNA, CDR2 SNTAGT. V shed 0 bases and J shed 6 bases, with 18 bases lying between them. The CDR3 nucleotides read TGTGCCAGCAGTGACTCCGGGGGGCGCATAGTCGCCGAGCAGTACTTC. This gives the protein CASSDSGGRIVAEQYF.

The gene calls are TRBV10-3 and TRBJ1-2; D not certain. Trimming cost V 8 bases and J 0 bases, with 10 bases left between them. The CDR3 length is 13 residues. CDR1 is ENHRY, CDR2 SYGVKD, per germline. The CDR3 region is CAIFDTTNYGYTF. Written as DNA, the CDR3 is TGTGCCATCTTTGACACAACTAACTATGGCTACACCTTC.

The chain links TRBV28 to TRBJ2-7, with TRBD1 matching 8 bases. The V and J ends lost 7 bases and 4 bases, in that order; junction bases with no gene match: 12. The V gene's germline CDR1 is MDHEN and CDR2 SYDVKM. This CDR3 region has 15 residues. The CDR3 reads CASNIDRGETYEQYF. The CDR3 nucleotides read TGTGCCAGCAACATTGACAGGGGTGAGACTTACGAGCAGTACTTC.

This chain links TRBV6-6 with TRBJ1-2, with D perhaps matching TRBD1 (6 bases). This CDR3 region has 14 residues. The V end lost 0 bases, the J end lost 6 bases, and 11 bases lay between the germline ends. Germline V lookup: CDR1 MNHNY, CDR2 SVGAGI (reference sequence). CDR3 coding DNA: TGTGCCAGCAGTTACTCCCAGGGGTGGAATGGCTACACCTTC. Amino acid sequence: CASSYSQGWNGYTF.

The CDR3 DNA follows: TGTGCCAGCAGTCCCCCGGGACAGGTTAACTATGGCTACACCTTC. Translated: CASSPPGQVNYGYTF. V is TRBV28 and J is TRBJ1-2, with 8 bases identical to TRBD1. Germline CDR1 and CDR2: MDHEN and SYDVKM. V trimming: 5 bases; J trimming: 1 base; junction bases outside the gene matches: 6. There are 15 residues in the CDR3.

The chain combines TRBV18 with TRBJ1-6; D unclear. The CDR3 runs 15 residues. Germline CDR1 reads KGHSH; CDR2 reads LQKENI. Trimming left V 3 bases short and J 0 bases short, with 6 bases between. The CDR3 region is CASSPWSSYNSPLHF. The DNA for the CDR3 is TGTGCCAGCTCACCCTGGAGCTCCTATAATTCACCCCTCCACTTT.

CDR3 sequence reads: CASSIGTGAEQYF. Written as DNA, the CDR3 is TGTGCCAGTAGTATAGGTACGGGCGCCGAGCAGTACTTC. V usage is TRBV19 and J usage is TRBJ2-7; D remains unclear. The germline V and J ends were trimmed by 1 base and 6 bases, with 10 bases remaining between them. The CDR3 has 13 amino acids. Germline CDR1 and CDR2: LNHDA and SQIVND (reference sequence).

The chain carries TRBV5-1 and TRBJ2-3; D assignment may be TRBD1 or TRBD2 (5 bases each). The CDR3 covers 13 residues. Germline assignment: CDR1 SGHRS and CDR2 YFSETQ. Trimming stripped 2 bases from V and 6 bases from J, with 10 bases between. As DNA, the CDR3 is TGCGCCAGCAGCTTACGGGGCCTTGATACGCAGTATTTT. Its protein product is CASSLRGLDTQYF.

The rearrangement uses TRBV28 and TRBJ1-2; no clear D gene. Germline CDR1 is MDHEN and CDR2 is SYDVKM. The CDR3 is made up of 14 amino acids. V was pared by 6 bases and J by 2 bases, with 13 bases between. Here the CDR3 DNA reads TGTGCCAGCAGCTTCCTGCAAGCGAACTATGGCTACACCTTC. It specifies CASSFLQANYGYTF.

V and J are TRBV20-1 and TRBJ1-1; no definite D call. This CDR3 spans 11 amino acids. CDR1 DFQATT and CDR2 SNEGSKA come from the germline V gene (reference sequence). V lost 3 bases and J lost 1, with 3 bases in between. CDR3 protein: CSARENTEAFF. The CDR3, as DNA: TGCAGTGCTAGGGAGAACACTGAAGCTTTCTTT.

This clone was counted a few times. At the DNA level, this CDR3 is encoded by other sequences in the same sample as well. The chain joins TRBV27 to TRBJ1-1; a weak D match, TRBD1 (5 bases). The CDR3 is 13 residues long. Germline CDR1 and CDR2: MNHEY and SMNVEV (reference sequence). V gave up 5 bases and J gave up 1 base, with 8 bases separating them. This CDR3 is CASSLTANTEAFF. For the CDR3, the DNA is TGTGCCAGCAGTCTGACAGCGAACACTGAAGCTTTCTTT.

V gene TRBV4-3 combines with J gene TRBJ1-4; 9 bases match TRBD1. Germline V CDR1 and CDR2: LGHNA, YSLEER. V shed 0 bases, J shed 11 bases, and the junction held 7 bases outside the gene matches. The CDR3 runs to 15 residues. CDR3 DNA: TGCGCCAGCAGCCAAGAGGGGACAGGGCGAAACAAACTGTTTTTT. Amino acids: CASSQEGTGRNKLFF.

The rearrangement uses TRBV2 and TRBJ1-1, with D unresolved. Per germline, CDR1 SNHLY and CDR2 FYNNEI. Trimming shortened V by 4 bases and J by 0 bases, and 18 bases separated the two germline ends. This CDR3 is 17 amino acids long. The CDR3 region has the DNA TGTGCCAGCAGTGTGATGTGGACCGACGAGCTGAACACTGAAGCTTTCTTT. It is translated as CASSVMWTDELNTEAFF.

J is TRBJ2-5 and V is TRBV5-1; unclear D gene. This CDR3 is 11 amino acids long. With 4 bases removed from V and 1 base from J, the gap between germline ends came to 2 bases. Germline-derived CDR1 and CDR2 are SGHRS and YFSETQ. The DNA for the CDR3 is TGCGCCAGCAGCGTCCAAGAGACCCAGTACTTC. It codes for CASSVQETQYF.

V usage is TRBV6-1 and J usage is TRBJ2-3; the match to TRBD1 covers 7 bases. CDR1 and CDR2 from the germline V gene are MNHNS and SASEGT. Trimming at V came to 6 bases and at J to 7 bases, leaving 13 bases not matched to a gene. CDR3 length: 15 residues. CDR3 sequence (DNA): TGTGCCAGCAGGAGGACAGGTCCCATTCCCCATACGCAGTATTTT. The encoded protein is CASRRTGPIPHTQYF.